The 9 T cell receptor beta chains reported below all come from one sample, sequenced in a study of shared clonotypes between healthy human individuals. Positive CCR7 selection of CD45RO-negative cells yielded the naive CD8 cells, and terminally differentiated effector memory CD45RA+ cells were excluded. Here immunoSEQ multiplex PCR was the method, and the copy in TCRdb shows in-frame clones only, minus some. This table has around 2.1 million clones, approximately 94% appearing once. The sequencing sample was made of naive CD8+ T cells from PBMCs. The receptors here all came from a man between 18 and 29 years old in good health. Some clones in this sample may be carry-over from other donors' samples.

V gene TRBV7-9 combines with J gene TRBJ2-1; 13 bases agree with TRBD2. The germline CDR1 and CDR2 sequences are SEHNR and FQNEAQ (reference sequence). CDR3 length: 15 amino acids. V dropped 7 bases and J dropped 7; count of bases not matched to a gene: 7. CDR3 DNA sequence: TGTGCCAGCACCATACTAGCGGGAGGGAGGAATGAGCAGTTCTTC. Residues: CASTILAGGRNEQFF.

The V call is TRBV6-1, the J call TRBJ1-5; D remains ambiguous. The CDR3 totals 15 residues. CDR1 is MNHNS and CDR2 is SASEGT in the germline V gene. Trimming took 2 bases from V and 7 from J, leaving 15 bases between them. CDR3: CASSETTQKGQPQHF. The CDR3, as DNA: TGTGCCAGCAGTGAAACAACCCAAAAAGGACAGCCCCAGCATTTT.

This chain joins TRBV28 and TRBJ2-4; 10 nucleotides align to TRBD1. The CDR3 has 18 residues. After removal of 3 bases from V and 0 bases from J, the junction contained 8 bases not matched to a gene. Germline V gene lookup returns CDR1 MDHEN and CDR2 SYDVKM. The CDR3 spells CASSFPDRGHLAKNIQYF. CDR3 nucleotides: TGTGCCAGCAGTTTCCCTGACAGGGGGCATCTAGCCAAAAACATTCAGTACTTC.

The chain is built from TRBV6-1 and TRBJ1-5, with 8 bases fitting TRBD1. V shed 3 bases, J shed 3 bases, and the junction held 10 bases outside the gene matches. Germline V gene lookup returns CDR1 MNHNS and CDR2 SASEGT. The CDR3 is 17 amino acids. The CDR3: CASSEDGRGLYNQPQHF. In DNA, the CDR3 is TGTGCCAGCAGTGAGGATGGCAGGGGGCTCTACAATCAGCCCCAGCATTTT.

This clone came up once. The chain carries TRBV9 and TRBJ2-1; 13 nucleotides match TRBD2. Germline trimming cut 3 bases from V and 7 bases from J; bases unmatched to any gene: 7. The CDR3 extends over 16 amino acids. The germline V gene has CDR1 SGDLS and CDR2 YYNGEE. In nucleotides, the CDR3 is TGTGCCAGCAGCGGAGGGACTAGCGGGAATCCGAATGAGCAGTTCTTC. Protein sequence: CASSGGTSGNPNEQFF.

This clone was seen only once. The V gene is TRBV6-5, the J gene TRBJ2-3, with 8 positions matching TRBD1. CDR1 MNHEY and CDR2 SVGAGI come from the germline V gene. V dropped 2 bases and J dropped 2; count of bases not matched to a gene: 6. The CDR3 contains 16 residues. The CDR3 DNA sequence: TGTGCCAGCAGTTACACCCCGGACAGGGTCACAGATACGCAGTATTTT. It is translated as CASSYTPDRVTDTQYF.

The chain joins TRBV28 to TRBJ1-5; possible D gene TRBD1, 5 bases. This CDR3 has 15 amino acids. Trimming shortened V by 5 bases and J by 6 bases, and 17 bases separated the two germline ends. Germline V CDR1 and CDR2: MDHEN, SYDVKM. The CDR3 bases are TGTGCCAGCAGTCTCCAGGGAGGGTCCTTTCAGCCCCAGCATTTT. Amino acid sequence: CASSLQGGSFQPQHF.

The chain carries TRBV28 and TRBJ2-7; 9 nucleotides align to TRBD1. In germline, CDR1 is MDHEN, CDR2 SYDVKM. The CDR3 is 15 amino acids. The J segment lost 2 bases and the V segment lost 4 bases, leaving 6 bases of the junction unmatched. The CDR3: CASSSWTGVAYEQYF. In nucleotides, the CDR3 is TGTGCCAGCAGTTCCTGGACAGGGGTTGCCTACGAGCAGTACTTC.

The chain uses TRBV6-1 and TRBJ2-7; a possible D gene is TRBD2 (7 bases). There are 15 residues in the CDR3. V dropped 6 bases and J dropped 4 bases, with 19 bases sitting between them. CDR1 is MNHNS, CDR2 SASEGT, per germline. CDR3 bases: TGTGCCAGCAGCCCCTCGAGGGGGGGAGATTACGAGCAGTACTTC. Translated, it gives CASSPSRGGDYEQYF.